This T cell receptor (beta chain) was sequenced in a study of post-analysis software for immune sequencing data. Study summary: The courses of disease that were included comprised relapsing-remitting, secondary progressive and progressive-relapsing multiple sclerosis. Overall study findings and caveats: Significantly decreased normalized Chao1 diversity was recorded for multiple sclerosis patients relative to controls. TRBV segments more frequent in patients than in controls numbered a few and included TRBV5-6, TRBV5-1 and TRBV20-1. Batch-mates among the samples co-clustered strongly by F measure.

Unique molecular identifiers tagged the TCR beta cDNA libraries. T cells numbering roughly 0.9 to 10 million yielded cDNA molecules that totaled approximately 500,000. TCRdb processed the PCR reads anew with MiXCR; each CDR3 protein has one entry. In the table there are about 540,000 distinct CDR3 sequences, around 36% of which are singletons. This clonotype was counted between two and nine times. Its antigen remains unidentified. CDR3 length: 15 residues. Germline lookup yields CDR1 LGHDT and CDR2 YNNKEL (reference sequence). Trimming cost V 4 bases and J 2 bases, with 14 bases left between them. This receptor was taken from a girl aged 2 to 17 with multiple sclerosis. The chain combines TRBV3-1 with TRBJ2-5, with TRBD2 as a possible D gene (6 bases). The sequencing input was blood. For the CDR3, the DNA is TGTGCCAGCAGCCCCCTCCGGGGGATACAAGAGACCCAGTACTTC. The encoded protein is CASSPLRGIQETQYF.